This T cell receptor beta chain was identified in a study of blood T cells in healthy people across ages. Overall study findings and caveats: TCR beta diversity, measured per million T cells, fell in a roughly linear way with age. Samples with more naive T cells showed higher observed beta diversity.

Sample-barcoded 5' priming and a J-beta primer mix drove a second PCR of 7 to 11 cycles. A single record per CDR3 protein comes from TCRdb applying MiXCR to the 5' RACE reads. The table has more than 1,000,000 distinct CDR3 sequences, under 30% seen once. The V gene end was trimmed by 6 bases and the J gene end by 0 bases; junction bases not matched to a gene: 5. The CDR3 runs 14 residues. In this sample, this clonotype turned up a few times. Its target is not known. A further study also used this sample, focusing on T cells of mothers and their children.

The chain employs TRBV12-3 or TRBV12-4 and TRBJ2-7, with 7 positions matching TRBD1. The sequence was collected from a girl aged 2-15 years in good health. The material sequenced was blood. The CDR3 here is CASRPQGTSYEQYF. The CDR3 nucleotides read TGTGCCAGCAGGCCACAGGGGACCTCCTACGAGCAGTACTTC.